The next 10 T cell receptor beta chains were all read from a single sample in a study of blood T cell repertoires in COVID-19. The table came from immunoSEQ multiplex PCR; TCRdb's copy has only in-frame clones and leaves some out. The table includes over 350,000 clones, about 85% detected once. Sequencing input: PBMCs or T cells enriched from blood (not recorded which). Every receptor here comes from a woman between 18 and 30 years old with acute COVID-19.

This clone showed up many times. The genes are TRBV9 and TRBJ1-6, with D perhaps TRBD1 (6 bases). The CDR3 extends over 14 amino acids. The germline gives CDR1 SGDLS, CDR2 YYNGEE. The V end was cut by 4 bases, the J end by 9 bases, with 14 bases between. As DNA, the CDR3 is TGTGCCAGCAGCCAAACAGGGAGCGGTTCACCCCTCCACTTT. Residues: CASSQTGSGSPLHF.

The chain combines TRBV4-1 with TRBJ1-5, with D unclear. The CDR3 consists of 13 residues. Germline V CDR1 and CDR2: MGHRA, YSYEKL. Trimming cost V 1 base and J 8 bases, with 9 bases left between them. CDR3 in amino acids: CASSQGRLEPQHF. The DNA of the CDR3 is TGCGCCAGCAGCCAAGGACGACTTGAGCCCCAGCATTTT.

CDR3 sequence: CASSPYLQETNTEAFF. In DNA, the CDR3 is TGCGCCAGCAGCCCCTACTTACAGGAGACGAACACTGAAGCTTTCTTT. The chain recombines TRBV4-1 with TRBJ1-1; a weak D match, TRBD1 (5 bases). Germline V gives CDR1 MGHRA, CDR2 YSYEKL. V dropped 4 bases and J dropped 1 base, with 16 bases sitting between them. The CDR3 runs 16 residues.

The chain joins TRBV5-1 to TRBJ1-3; D not resolved. Trimming removed 3 bases from V and 0 bases from J, with 13 bases in between. CDR3 size: 16 residues. Per germline, CDR1 SGHRS and CDR2 YFSETQ. The CDR3 sequence is CASSSSQANSGNTIYF. In DNA form, the CDR3 reads TGCGCCAGCAGCTCATCCCAGGCAAACTCTGGAAACACCATATATTTT.

This clone has only one observation. The CDR3 region has the DNA TGTGCCAGCAGTGAATATATCAGGTCAGGGATAAATTCACCCCTCCACTTT. It encodes CASSEYIRSGINSPLHF. The V and J genes are TRBV6-1 and TRBJ1-6; possible D gene TRBD1, 5 bases. The CDR3 contains 17 residues. Germline V gene lookup returns CDR1 MNHNS and CDR2 SASEGT. The ends were cut back, 2 bases at V and 7 bases at J, with 18 bases in the middle.

V is TRBV7-2 and J is TRBJ1-1; TRBD1 might be the D (6 bases). The CDR3 totals 15 residues. Trimming took 1 base from V and 0 from J, leaving 9 bases between them. Germline assignment: CDR1 SGHTA and CDR2 FQGNSA. Here the CDR3 DNA reads TGTGCCAGCAGCTTAGTGGGGGACATGAACACTGAAGCTTTCTTT. Encoded protein: CASSLVGDMNTEAFF. Full variable domain (remainder filled in from reference TRBV7-2 and TRBJ1-1): GAGVSQSPSNKVTEKGKDVELRCDPISGHTALYWYRQSLGQGLEFLIYFQGNSAPDKSGLPSDRFSAERTGGSVSTLTIQRTQQEDSAVYLCASSLVGDMNTEAFFGQGTRLTVV.

This sequence joins TRBV5-4 and TRBJ1-1, with TRBD1 matching over 10 bases. V lost 5 bases, J lost 2 bases, and 6 bases stayed unmatched. This CDR3 has 15 amino acids. Germline V lookup: CDR1 SGHNT, CDR2 YYREEE (reference sequence). In nucleotides, the CDR3 is TGTGCCAGCAGTTCGACAGGGGGCATAAACACTGAAGCTTTCTTT. Its translation is CASSSTGGINTEAFF. Full variable domain (missing parts from reference TRBV5-4 and TRBJ1-1): ETGVTQSPTHLIKTRGQQVTLRCSSQSGHNTVSWYQQALGQGPQFIFQYYREEENGRGNFPPRFSGLQFPNYSSELNVNALELDDSALYLCASSSTGGINTEAFFGQGTRLTVV.

The rearrangement joins TRBV5-6 to TRBJ2-3; TRBD1 aligns across 10 bases. V was clipped by 4 bases and J by 2 bases; unmatched bases: 10. The CDR3 is made up of 17 amino acids. Germline lookup yields CDR1 SGHDT and CDR2 YYEEEE. This CDR3 is CASSRFTGTGATDTQYF. CDR3 nucleotides: TGTGCCAGCAGCCGGTTTACCGGGACAGGGGCCACAGATACGCAGTATTTT.

CDR3 residues: CSGRQGEETQYF. Here the CDR3 DNA reads TGCAGCGGTCGACAGGGGGAAGAGACCCAGTACTTC. J is TRBJ2-5 and V is TRBV29-1; 9 nucleotides match TRBD1. This CDR3 contains 12 residues. Germline V gives CDR1 SQVTM, CDR2 ANQGSEA. The V segment lost 7 bases and the J segment 3 bases; nucleotides outside the gene matches: 3.

The V gene is TRBV27, the J gene TRBJ2-3; a weak D match, TRBD2 (6 bases). The germline V gene has CDR1 MNHEY and CDR2 SMNVEV (reference sequence). There are 12 residues in the CDR3. V gave up 7 bases and J gave up 5 bases, with 10 bases separating them. The CDR3 loop is CASMDYRDTQYF. The CDR3 nucleotides read TGTGCCAGCATGGACTATAGAGATACGCAGTATTTT.